This is a list of T cell receptor beta chains from one sample in a study of technical replicates of blood from a few donors. Here immunoSEQ multiplex PCR was the method, and the copy in TCRdb shows in-frame clones only, minus some. The sample lists around 93,000 clones, roughly 94% occurring once. The sequenced material came from T cells isolated from PBMCs. Receptors originate from a human donor in good health. The conserved cysteine and the conserved F or W are not part of the CDR3 here. Each record gives: D gene, J gene, V gene, CDR3 protein. D genes are given only for firm matches.

>TRBD1|TRBJ2-2|TRBV19
ASSYPGTANTGELF
>TRBD1|TRBJ2-7|TRBV18
ASSEGGQGYYEQY
>TRBD1|TRBJ2-3|TRBV7-3
ASSLGDREDTQY
>TRBD1|TRBJ1-2|TRBV28
ASILRQGSNYGYT
>TRBD1|TRBJ2-3|TRBV5-1
ASSTQGTDTQY
>-|TRBJ1-5|TRBV12-5
ASGLRGGASNQPQH
>-|TRBJ1-4|TRBV2
ASSVRRDSGEKLF
>TRBD2|TRBJ2-2|TRBV4-2
ASSQIAGGTGELF
>-|TRBJ1-2|TRBV29-1
SVELVTGYT
>-|TRBJ2-7|TRBV19
ASSIRESYEQY
>-|TRBJ2-3|TRBV30
AWDRSGDTQY
>-|TRBJ1-1|TRBV19
ASSWGRTEAF
>-|TRBJ2-3|TRBV5-1
ASSSGQRGDTQY
>-|TRBJ1-4|TRBV30
AWSVGAGKEKLF
>-|TRBJ2-3|TRBV7-2
ASSLTRNPTDTQY
>-|TRBJ2-1|TRBV4-3
ASSETPGSEGMDEQF
>TRBD1|TRBJ1-3|TRBV7-3
ASSLTGTGNTIY
>TRBD1|TRBJ2-7|TRBV7-6
ASSLAPGGTAGGTYEQY
>TRBD2|TRBJ2-3|TRBV6-5
ASSSGTSGPTDTQY
>TRBD2|TRBJ2-7|TRBV6-5
ASSFTSGNVRQY
>TRBD1|TRBJ1-4|TRBV30
AWGSWGQGARGGEKLF
>-|TRBJ1-5|TRBV4-2
ASSQLTGSNQPQH
>TRBD2|TRBJ2-3|TRBV10-2
ASSESVAGETDTQY
>TRBD2|TRBJ2-3|TRBV7-9
ASSQTSGNADTQY
>TRBD2|TRBJ2-5|TRBV7-2
ASSPSGRRETQY
>-|TRBJ2-5|TRBV2
ASRLVETQY
>TRBD2|TRBJ2-5|TRBV5-1
ASSLTLAGAQETQY
>-|TRBJ1-2|TRBV9
ASSHGLGDYGYT
>TRBD1|TRBJ1-5|TRBV4-3
ASSRELRDRASAQH
>-|TRBJ1-2|TRBV5-5
ASSFLTVNYGYT
>-|TRBJ1-4|TRBV4-3
ASSQVTGFNEKLF
>-|TRBJ2-5|TRBV12-5
ASGLGPGETQY
>TRBD1|TRBJ2-3|TRBV19
ASRPPTGGSAAAFTDTQY
>TRBD2|TRBJ2-7|TRBV6-5
ASRPTSGKAEQY
>TRBD1|TRBJ1-4|TRBV4-1
ASSQMGQGYEKLF
>-|TRBJ2-6|TRBV4-3
ASSQDSGAGANVLT
>TRBD2|TRBJ2-7|TRBV7-2
ASAPYLAAYEQY
>-|TRBJ1-2|TRBV7-9
ASSLRQAGGYT
>TRBD1|TRBJ2-7|TRBV19
ASSGDSSYEQY
>TRBD2|TRBJ2-7|TRBV6-6
ASRPLAGGYEQY
>TRBD2|TRBJ2-7|TRBV9
ASSEGLAGVYEQY
>-|TRBJ1-2|TRBV29-1
SVATSGGSLYGYT
>-|-|TRBV7-3
ASSPRAGNYEQY
>-|TRBJ1-1|TRBV2
ASSLTAAHTEAF
>-|TRBJ2-1|TRBV29-1
SALPDSFYNEQF
>TRBD1|TRBJ2-7|TRBV18
ASSPTGTESNEQY
>TRBD1|TRBJ1-2|TRBV13
ASSFPGQENYGYT
>TRBD1|TRBJ1-5|TRBV19
ASRTDRASNQPQH
>-|TRBJ1-2|TRBV7-8
ASSLAKGVSYGYT
>-|TRBJ1-2|TRBV29-1
SVEGQGYGYT
>TRBD2|TRBJ2-1|TRBV4-1
ASSLLHQSSGGFNEQF
>TRBD1|TRBJ2-1|TRBV27
ASRLRPGQGSEQF
>TRBD2|TRBJ2-7|TRBV4-2
ASSQEGIAGGPRYEQY
>-|TRBJ1-2|TRBV6-5
ASSTYYQGSYGYT
>TRBD1|TRBJ1-1|TRBV6-5
ASSFIRTGGPEAF
>-|TRBJ2-6|TRBV13
ASSSYTGPGANVLT
>TRBD2|TRBJ2-7|TRBV5-4
ASSSRSGGISYEQY
>TRBD1|TRBJ1-4|TRBV10-1
ASSEAGGEEKLF
>TRBD1|TRBJ2-7|TRBV6-4
ASSVGQGPGYEQY
>TRBD2|TRBJ2-2|TRBV27
ASSFSAIGLADQWDTGELF